The clone carrying this TCR beta chain has just a few counts. Its target is unknown. The V gene's germline CDR1 is GTSNPN and CDR2 SVGIG (reference sequence). The ends lost 0 bases at V and 13 bases at J; junction bases unmatched: 11. The CDR3 has 15 residues. This specimen comes from a study of beta chain features in type 1 diabetes. Overall study results and limits: In every one of the four CD4+ subsets, TCRB CDR3s were moderately but significantly shorter in Type 1 diabetes patients.

Every isolated RNA sample was fully reverse transcribed, so sequencing captured expressed TCRB transcripts. About 3.57 million reads per sample were averaged for naive, central memory and regulatory samples. Only in-frame clones appear in the TCRdb table, and some are missing; sequencing was by immunoSEQ multiplex PCR. The profile shows under 300,000 clones, 16% of them singletons. The source material was naive CD4+ T cells from blood. This sequence joins TRBV30 and TRBJ2-2; 10 bases are shared with TRBD1. This receptor was taken from a man aged 25 to 40 with type 1 diabetes. The CDR3 loop reads CAWSVLKGQGIGLFF. DNA for the CDR3: TGTGCCTGGAGTGTACTTAAGGGACAGGGGATAGGGCTGTTTTTT.